What follows are 2 T cell receptor beta chains derived from one specimen sequenced in a study of T-cell reconstitution after alpha-beta-depleted transplantation in children (dated by TCRdb to 2016 to 2018). Receptor libraries were prepared by PCR. Sequenced on an Illumina HiSeq 2500. TCR library preparation used molecular barcoding, with unique molecular identifiers applied to normalize quantification of the TCRbeta repertoire. TCRdb applied fastp at Q25 and MiXCR to the public reads, then kept only in-frame beta chains. Each entry merges the rows of one CDR3 protein and shows their most common DNA and genes. This sample gives just under 550,000 distinct CDR3 sequences in total; around 17% of them show up just once. Roughly 3.3% of the sample is in the top ten clones. Material: PBMCs from the stem cell graft donor, obtained from the stem cell graft. The origin of the receptors is a human donor who donated a stem cell graft to a child with acute lymphoblastic leukemia.

This clonotype was observed a few times. This sequence joins TRBV5-6 and TRBJ2-4; D is unresolved. Germline CDR1 reads SGHDT; CDR2 reads YYEEEE. The CDR3 is 11 amino acids. Trimming pared 3 bases from V and 9 bases from J, leaving 7 bases between. The CDR3 nucleotides read TGTGCCAGCAGCTCAAGTGGCATTCAGTACTTC. Translating gives CASSSSGIQYF.

This clonotype was counted between two and nine times. The chain combines TRBV6-6 with TRBJ1-5; D is undetermined. The CDR3 is made up of 13 amino acids. CDR1 is MNHNY, CDR2 SVGAGI, per germline (reference sequence). The V end was cut by 2 bases, the J end by 6 bases, with 8 bases between. The CDR3: CASSYGQVQPQHF. CDR3 DNA: TGTGCCAGCAGTTACGGCCAAGTTCAGCCCCAGCATTTT.